The rows below give T cell receptor beta chains drawn from one sample of a study of blood T cell repertoires in COVID-19. The method was immunoSEQ multiplex PCR; TCRdb's version includes in-frame clones alone and lacks a portion of them. The sample carries 150,000 or so clones, approximately 95% recorded once. The sequenced material came from peripheral blood. These receptor sequences come from a woman aged 60 to 75 with COVID-19, enrolled during active disease. CDR3s include the opening cysteine and the closing phenylalanine or tryptophan. A D gene is named only where the DNA matches it firmly. Not every row has a clone size; where given, it reads once, few, many or a size class.

>once|NA|TRBV4-3|TRBJ1-2
CASSQDGGITVYGYTF
TGCGCCAGCAGCCAAGATGGAGGCATCACAGTGTACGGCTACACCTTC
>NA|NA|TRBV6-5|TRBJ1-2
CASSRGGNGYTF
TGTGCCAGCAGCCGGGGGGGGAATGGCTACACCTTC
>once|TRBD1|TRBV7-2|TRBJ1-2
CASSLNRPGQGALGYTF
TGTGCCAGCAGCTTAAACAGGCCGGGACAGGGGGCGCTTGGCTACACCTTC
>NA|TRBD1|TRBV11-2|TRBJ2-7
CASSSRAGTGGREQYF
TGTGCCAGCAGCTCCCGGGCCGGGACAGGGGGCAGGGAGCAGTACTTC
>NA|TRBD1|TRBV5-1|TRBJ1-2
CASSPGTAEANYGYTF
TGCGCCAGCAGCCCCGGGACAGCGGAAGCTAACTATGGCTACACCTTC
>NA|TRBD2|TRBV15|TRBJ2-1
CATSRHSGGTYNEQFF
TGTGCCACCAGCAGACATAGCGGGGGGACCTACAATGAGCAGTTCTTC
>NA|TRBD2|TRBV24-1|TRBJ2-4
CATKPSGGSKNIQYF
TGTGCCACCAAACCTAGCGGGGGGTCAAAAAACATTCAGTACTTC
>NA|NA|TRBV7-9|TRBJ1-2
CASSLFLPGTYGYTF
TGTGCCAGCAGCTTATTCTTGCCCGGTACCTATGGCTACACCTTC
>NA|NA|TRBV19|TRBJ1-5
CASSIMEGLGNQPQHF
TGTGCCAGTAGTATTATGGAGGGGCTTGGCAATCAGCCCCAGCATTTT
>NA|NA|TRBV3-1/TRBV3-2|TRBJ2-3
CASSQTNSGSTDTQYF
TGTGCCAGCAGTCAGACTAATAGCGGTAGCACAGATACGCAGTATTTT
>NA|TRBD1|TRBV12-5|TRBJ1-1
CASGLGQGAKAFF
TGTGCTAGTGGTCTTGGACAGGGGGCTAAAGCTTTCTTT
>NA|TRBD1|TRBV5-8|TRBJ1-4
CASSLAYRGGRKLFF
TGTGCCAGCAGCTTGGCCTACAGGGGCGGAAGAAAACTGTTTTTT
>NA|NA|TRBV11-2|TRBJ1-1
CASSFTVLEAFF
TGTGCCAGCAGCTTCACAGTACTTGAAGCTTTCTTT
>NA|TRBD1|TRBV30|TRBJ1-3
CAWSRLGTVGNTIYF
TGTGCCTGGAGTAGGTTGGGGACAGTTGGAAACACCATATATTTT
>once|TRBD1|TRBV6-5|TRBJ2-4
CASSRGQAKNIQYF
TGTGCCAGCAGCAGGGGACAGGCCAAAAACATTCAGTACTTC
>NA|TRBD1|TRBV29-1|TRBJ1-2
CSVARGQNYGYTF
TGCAGCGTTGCCAGGGGGCAAAACTATGGCTACACCTTC
>NA|NA|TRBV7-2|TRBJ2-7
CASSWAQTLTYEQYF
TGTGCCAGCAGCTGGGCACAGACACTTACCTACGAGCAGTACTTC
>NA|NA|TRBV6-5|TRBJ1-2
CASSYTPGEFGYTF
TGTGCCAGCAGTTACACTCCAGGGGAATTCGGCTACACCTTC
>once|TRBD1|TRBV27|TRBJ1-5
CASSVGQGTNQPQHF
TGTGCCAGCAGTGTGGGACAGGGGACCAATCAGCCCCAGCATTTT
>NA|TRBD1|TRBV19|TRBJ2-7
CASSIHRDSSYEQYF
TGTGCCAGTAGTATTCACCGGGACAGCTCCTACGAGCAGTACTTC
>once|NA|TRBV3-1/TRBV3-2|TRBJ1-2
CASSQVDGHNGYTF
TGTGCCAGCAGCCAAGTGGACGGACACAATGGCTACACCTTC
>NA|NA|TRBV30|TRBJ1-2
CAWSVTRGEGGYTF
TGTGCCTGGAGTGTAACGCGAGGGGAGGGCGGCTACACCTTC
>NA|TRBD1|TRBV2|TRBJ1-5
CASSVQQGNQPQHF
TGTGCCAGCAGTGTTCAACAGGGGAATCAGCCCCAGCATTTT
>NA|NA|TRBV3-1/TRBV3-2|TRBJ1-1
CASSPPAPGEAFF
TGTGCCAGCAGCCCCCCGGCTCCCGGGGAAGCTTTCTTT
>NA|TRBD1|TRBV5-1|TRBJ2-1
CASSPAGQAIDEQFF
TGCGCCAGCAGCCCCGCGGGACAGGCTATCGATGAGCAGTTCTTC
>NA|NA|TRBV5-1|TRBJ2-7
CASSLATPTYEQYF
TGCGCCAGCAGCTTAGCGACCCCGACCTACGAGCAGTACTTC
>NA|NA|TRBV7-2|TRBJ1-2
CASSLLVGGYTF
TGTGCCAGCAGCCTCCTTGTGGGCGGCTACACCTTC
>NA|NA|TRBV5-4|TRBJ2-3
CASSLAWGGRTDTQYF
TGTGCCAGCAGCTTGGCTTGGGGGGGCAGGACAGATACGCAGTATTTT
>NA|NA|TRBV7-9|TRBJ2-3
CASSLIGLAHTSTDTQYF
TGTGCCAGCAGCTTAATAGGGTTAGCGCATACTAGCACAGATACGCAGTATTTT
>NA|TRBD1|TRBV5-1|TRBJ1-5
CASSPGTGFQPQHF
TGCGCCAGCAGCCCCGGGACAGGGTTTCAGCCCCAGCATTTT
>NA|TRBD1|TRBV7-2|TRBJ2-5
CASSPIRGLGQETQYF
TGTGCCAGCAGCCCCATTAGGGGGCTGGGACAAGAGACCCAGTACTTC
>few|NA|TRBV2|TRBJ1-3
CASSGGPKVGNTIYF
TGTGCCAGCTCCGGGGGGCCAAAGGTGGGAAACACCATATATTTT
>NA|TRBD1|TRBV12-5|TRBJ2-1
CASGLSLRGQGYNEQFF
TGTGCTAGTGGTTTGTCCCTTAGGGGGCAGGGGTACAATGAGCAGTTCTTC
>NA|TRBD1|TRBV7-9|TRBJ2-5
CASSSGQGIETQYF
TGTGCCAGCAGCTCGGGACAGGGGATAGAGACCCAGTACTTC
>NA|NA|TRBV5-6|TRBJ1-5
CASSSGWAGGQPQHF
TGTGCCAGCAGCTCCGGGTGGGCGGGCGGTCAGCCCCAGCATTTT
>NA|TRBD2|TRBV6-2/TRBV6-3|TRBJ2-3
CASSYPLPSSGGPSTDTQYF
TGTGCCAGCAGTTACCCTCTGCCTTCTAGCGGGGGGCCGAGCACAGATACGCAGTATTTT
>NA|NA|TRBV6-6|TRBJ2-2
CASSPPGGTGELFF
TGTGCCAGCAGCCCACCCGGGGGAACCGGGGAGCTGTTTTTT
>NA|TRBD1|TRBV4-2|TRBJ1-2
CASSHDRVGYGYTF
TGTGCCAGCAGCCATGACAGGGTTGGTTATGGCTACACCTTC
>NA|NA|TRBV4-1|TRBJ1-5
CASSQEMRQPQHF
TGCGCCAGCAGCCAAGAGATGAGGCAGCCCCAGCATTTT
>NA|TRBD2|TRBV29-1|TRBJ2-2
CSGGSGGGTGELFF
TGCAGCGGGGGGTCGGGAGGTGGGACCGGGGAGCTGTTTTTT
>NA|TRBD2|TRBV7-2|TRBJ2-7
CASSLRLAGGNEQYF
TGTGCCAGCAGCTTAAGGCTAGCGGGGGGAAACGAGCAGTACTTC
>NA|TRBD1|TRBV7-9|TRBJ1-1
CASSLVPDRGTEAFF
TGTGCCAGCAGCTTAGTCCCGGACAGGGGGACTGAAGCTTTCTTT
>once|TRBD1|TRBV5-1|TRBJ1-5
CASSPGQGDSNQPQHF
TGCGCCAGCAGTCCCGGGCAGGGGGATAGCAATCAGCCCCAGCATTTT
>NA|NA|TRBV3-1/TRBV3-2|TRBJ1-1
CASSPGGQTEAFF
TGTGCCAGCAGTCCGGGGGGGCAAACTGAAGCTTTCTTT
>NA|TRBD1|TRBV7-9|TRBJ1-6
CASSLGDRYNSPLHF
TGTGCCAGCAGCTTAGGGGACAGGTATAATTCACCCCTCCACTTT
>NA|NA|TRBV7-6|TRBJ1-4
CASSSRGGATNEKLFF
TGTGCCAGCAGCTCCCGTGGGGGGGCGACTAATGAAAAACTGTTTTTT
>NA|TRBD1|TRBV29-1|TRBJ1-3
CSVEDWTGGTSGNTIYF
TGCAGCGTTGAAGATTGGACAGGGGGAACCTCTGGAAACACCATATATTTT
>NA|NA|TRBV7-2|TRBJ1-4
CASSSRKGSTNEKLFF
TGTGCCAGCAGCTCCCGTAAGGGGTCTACTAATGAAAAACTGTTTTTT
>NA|NA|TRBV10-3|TRBJ1-4
CAISGQSDEKLFF
TGTGCCATCAGTGGCCAGTCTGATGAAAAACTGTTTTTT
>NA|NA|TRBV3-1/TRBV3-2|TRBJ2-4
CASSSSTGKNIQYF
TGTGCCAGCAGCTCCTCGACGGGGAAAAACATTCAGTACTTC
>NA|TRBD1|TRBV13|TRBJ1-3
CASSLFWGQGGPSGNTIYF
TGTGCCAGCAGCTTATTTTGGGGACAGGGGGGGCCCTCTGGAAACACCATATATTTT